The 10 T cell receptor beta chains in this list originate from one sample, sequenced in a study of blood T cell repertoires in COVID-19. Profiling relied on immunoSEQ multiplex PCR, and the TCRdb table lists in-frame clones only, not all of them. Among approximately 53,000 clones listed, roughly four fifths were seen once. Sequenced: peripheral blood. The receptors were gathered from a woman in her fifties or sixties with acute or convalescent COVID-19.

This clone was detected once. The chain joins TRBV29-1 to TRBJ2-3; D is perhaps TRBD1 (6 bases). Trimming took 0 bases from V and 1 from J, leaving 11 bases between them. Germline CDR1 is SQVTM and CDR2 is ANQGSEA. The CDR3 runs to 15 residues. The CDR3: CSVEENRVGTDTQYF. The CDR3 nucleotides read TGCAGCGTTGAAGAGAACAGGGTTGGCACAGATACGCAGTATTTT.

The rearrangement uses TRBV3-1 (or the pseudogene TRBV3-2) and TRBJ1-5; D is uncertain. The CDR3 has 16 amino acids. Germline V lookup: CDR1 LGHDT, CDR2 YNNKEL (reference sequence). Trimming removed 0 bases at V and 0 bases at J, with 9 bases between. The CDR3 nucleotides read TGTGCCAGCAGCCAAGATTCGCGTGGTAGCAATCAGCCCCAGCATTTT. Amino acid sequence: CASSQDSRGSNQPQHF.

This chain joins TRBV5-1 and TRBJ1-6; no firm D call. The germline V gene encodes CDR1 SGHRS and CDR2 YFSETQ. V was pared by 0 bases and J by 7 bases, with 5 bases between. CDR3 length: 13 amino acids. CDR3: CASSLGANSPLHF. CDR3 coding DNA: TGCGCCAGCAGCTTGGGGGCGAATTCACCCCTCCACTTT.

Of note for this clone: The junction departs from the called germline gene at one end, perhaps through a read error. The chain carries TRBV11-2 and TRBJ2-1; weak D call: TRBD1 (5 bases). Looked up from germline, CDR1 is SGHAT and CDR2 is FQNNGV. The CDR3 is 13 amino acids. CDR3 in amino acids: CASSLGAESSRIF. CDR3 bases: TGTGCCAGCAGCCTTGGGGCGGAGAGCAGTAGGATCTTC.

This clone was recorded a few times. The chain joins TRBV2 to TRBJ2-7, with D possibly being TRBD1 (5 bases). Trimming shortened V by 4 bases and J by 4 bases, and 11 bases separated the two germline ends. CDR1 is SNHLY and CDR2 is FYNNEI in the germline V gene. The CDR3 has 13 residues. The DNA for the CDR3 is TGTGCCAGCAGTGTAGGGGCGAGTTACGAGCAGTACTTC. Residues: CASSVGASYEQYF. Using reference TRBV2 and TRBJ2-7 for the parts outside the CDR3, the full variable domain is EPEVTQTPSHQVTQMGQEVILRCVPISNHLYFYWYRQILGQKVEFLVSFYNNEISEKSEIFDDQFSVERPDGSNFTLKIRSTKLEDSAMYFCASSVGASYEQYFGPGTRLTVT.

This chain uses TRBV7-3 with TRBJ2-1, with 11 nucleotides matching TRBD2. Germline CDR1 and CDR2: SGHTA and FQGTGA. The CDR3 length is 20 residues. Trimming at V came to 1 base and at J to 9 bases, leaving 20 bases not matched to a gene. The chain's CDR3 is CASSLILSKELAGVLSEQFF. DNA for the CDR3: TGTGCCAGCAGCTTAATATTAAGTAAGGAACTAGCGGGAGTCTTAAGTGAGCAGTTCTTC.

The table lists this clone with a count of one. This sequence joins TRBV9 and TRBJ2-1; 13 positions match TRBD2. J was trimmed by 10 bases and V by 3 bases; bases with no gene match: 7. This CDR3 contains 15 residues. The germline gives CDR1 SGDLS, CDR2 YYNGEE. CDR3 DNA sequence: TGTGCCAGCAGCGCGACTAGCGGGGGGCCAGGGGAGCAGTTCTTC. Its protein product is CASSATSGGPGEQFF.

The chain recombines TRBV3-1 (or the pseudogene TRBV3-2) with TRBJ2-5, with TRBD1 matching 8 bases. CDR3 length equals 15 residues. In germline, CDR1 is LGHDT, CDR2 YNNKEL (reference sequence). The V segment lost 1 base and the J segment 5 bases; nucleotides outside the gene matches: 6. The CDR3 protein is CASSQVQGAGETQYF. The CDR3 nucleotides are TGTGCCAGCAGCCAAGTGCAGGGGGCGGGGGAGACCCAGTACTTC.

The chain joins TRBV5-3 to TRBJ1-5; 11 positions agree with TRBD1. TRBV5-3 is treated as an ORF (open reading frame) with a function not yet certain. Trimming at V came to 6 bases and at J to 7 bases, leaving 6 bases not matched to a gene. The CDR3 loop spans 14 amino acids. CDR3 loop: CARKGQGEYQPQHF. CDR3 DNA: TGTGCCAGAAAGGGACAGGGGGAGTACCAGCCCCAGCATTTT.

This clone has a single count. This chain uses TRBV2 with TRBJ1-3, with D uncertain. Trimming took 7 bases from V and 0 from J, leaving 7 bases between them. This CDR3 comprises 13 residues. The germline gives CDR1 SNHLY, CDR2 FYNNEI. The CDR3 protein is CASTLISGNTIYF. The CDR3 DNA reads as TGTGCCAGCACTCTAATCTCTGGAAACACCATATATTTT.